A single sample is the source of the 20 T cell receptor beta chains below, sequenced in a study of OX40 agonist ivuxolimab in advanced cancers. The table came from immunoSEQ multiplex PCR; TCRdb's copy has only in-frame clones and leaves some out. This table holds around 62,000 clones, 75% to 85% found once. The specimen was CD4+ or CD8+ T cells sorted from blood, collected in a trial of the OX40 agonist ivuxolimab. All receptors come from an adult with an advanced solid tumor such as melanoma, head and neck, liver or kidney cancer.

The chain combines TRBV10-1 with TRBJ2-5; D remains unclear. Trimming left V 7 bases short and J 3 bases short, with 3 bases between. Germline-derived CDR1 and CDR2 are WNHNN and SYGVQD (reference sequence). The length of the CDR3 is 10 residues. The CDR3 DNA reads TGCGCCAGCACCGAAGAGACCCAGTACTTC. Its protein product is CASTEETQYF.

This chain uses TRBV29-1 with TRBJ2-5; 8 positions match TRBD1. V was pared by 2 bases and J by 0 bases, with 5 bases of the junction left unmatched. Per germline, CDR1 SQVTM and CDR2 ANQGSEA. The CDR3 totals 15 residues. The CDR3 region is CSVENRQGYQETQYF. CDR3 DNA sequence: TGCAGCGTTGAAAACCGACAGGGGTACCAAGAGACCCAGTACTTC.

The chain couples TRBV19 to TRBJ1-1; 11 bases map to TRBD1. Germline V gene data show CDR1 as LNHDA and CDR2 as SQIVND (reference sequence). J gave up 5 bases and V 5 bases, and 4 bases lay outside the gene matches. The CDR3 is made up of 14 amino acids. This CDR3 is CASSGGQGETEAFF. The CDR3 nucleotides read TGTGCCAGTAGTGGGGGACAGGGGGAGACTGAAGCTTTCTTT.

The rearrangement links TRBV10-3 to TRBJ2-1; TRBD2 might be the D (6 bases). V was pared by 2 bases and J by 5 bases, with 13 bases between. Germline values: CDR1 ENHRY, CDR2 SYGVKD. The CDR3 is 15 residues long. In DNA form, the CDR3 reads TGTGCCATCAGTGAGAGGTCGGGACTGGACAATGAGCAGTTCTTC. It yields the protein CAISERSGLDNEQFF.

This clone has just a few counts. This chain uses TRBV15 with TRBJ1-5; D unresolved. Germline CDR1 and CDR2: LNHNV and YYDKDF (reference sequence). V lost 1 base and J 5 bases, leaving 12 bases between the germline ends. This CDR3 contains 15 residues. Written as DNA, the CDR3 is TGTGCCACCAGCAGAGGGGAGGGAAGACATCAGCCCCAGCATTTT. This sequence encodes CATSRGEGRHQPQHF.

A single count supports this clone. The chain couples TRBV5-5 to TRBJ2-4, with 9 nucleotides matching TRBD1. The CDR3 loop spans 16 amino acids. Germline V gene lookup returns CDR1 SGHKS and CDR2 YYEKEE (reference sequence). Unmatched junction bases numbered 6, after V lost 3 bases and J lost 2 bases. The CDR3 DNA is TGTGCCAGCAGCTCAGGGGACAGGGTAACCAAAAACATTCAGTACTTC. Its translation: CASSSGDRVTKNIQYF.

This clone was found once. The CDR3: CASSLFLGQGSYSGNTIYF. For the CDR3, the DNA is TGTGCCAGCAGTTTATTCTTGGGACAGGGTTCTTACTCTGGAAACACCATATATTTT. The chain recombines TRBV28 with TRBJ1-3; 9 bases map to TRBD1. J gave up 0 bases and V 1 base, and 10 bases lay outside the gene matches. The V gene's germline CDR1 is MDHEN and CDR2 SYDVKM. The CDR3 totals 19 residues.

The CDR3 is CASSEDGGSSYNEQFF. The CDR3 nucleotides read TGTGCCAGCAGTGAAGACGGGGGGAGCTCCTACAATGAGCAGTTCTTC. The V call is TRBV6-1, the J call TRBJ2-1; 7 nucleotides line up with TRBD2. J lost 0 bases, V lost 1 base, and 3 bases had no gene match. CDR3 length: 16 amino acids. Germline V CDR1 and CDR2: MNHNS, SASEGT.

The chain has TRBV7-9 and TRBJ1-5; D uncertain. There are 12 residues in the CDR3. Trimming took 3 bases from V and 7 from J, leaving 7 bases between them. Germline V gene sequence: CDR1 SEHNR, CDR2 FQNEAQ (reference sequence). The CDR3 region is CASSFFGQPQHF. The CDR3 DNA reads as TGTGCCAGCAGCTTTTTTGGGCAGCCCCAGCATTTT.

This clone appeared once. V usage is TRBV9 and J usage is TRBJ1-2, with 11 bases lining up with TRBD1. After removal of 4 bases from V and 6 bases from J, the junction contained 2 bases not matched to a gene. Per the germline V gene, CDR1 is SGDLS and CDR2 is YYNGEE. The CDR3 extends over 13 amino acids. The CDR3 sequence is CASSRTGGNGYTF. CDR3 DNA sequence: TGTGCCAGCAGCCGGACAGGGGGCAATGGCTACACCTTC.

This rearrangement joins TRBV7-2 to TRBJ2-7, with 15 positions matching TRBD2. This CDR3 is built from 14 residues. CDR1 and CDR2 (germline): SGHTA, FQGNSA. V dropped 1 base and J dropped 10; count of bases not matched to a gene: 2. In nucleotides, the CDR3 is TGTGCCAGCAGCTTAGGGACTAGCGGGAGGGCCCAGTACTTC. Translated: CASSLGTSGRAQYF.

CDR3 DNA sequence: TGTGCCAGCAGCGCTCCTCGCACAGATACGCAGTATTTT. Protein sequence: CASSAPRTDTQYF. The chain has TRBV7-2 and TRBJ2-3; no clear D gene. CDR3 length: 13 amino acids. CDR1 and CDR2 from the germline V gene are SGHTA and FQGNSA. Trimming shortened V by 5 bases and J by 1 base, and 7 bases separated the two germline ends.

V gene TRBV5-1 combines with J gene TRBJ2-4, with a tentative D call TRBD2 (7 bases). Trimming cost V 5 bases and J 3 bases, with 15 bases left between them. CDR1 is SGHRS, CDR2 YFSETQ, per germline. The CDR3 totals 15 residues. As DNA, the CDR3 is TGCGCCAGCAGTCGGGGGGCTAGCGGCAAAAACATTCAGTACTTC. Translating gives CASSRGASGKNIQYF.

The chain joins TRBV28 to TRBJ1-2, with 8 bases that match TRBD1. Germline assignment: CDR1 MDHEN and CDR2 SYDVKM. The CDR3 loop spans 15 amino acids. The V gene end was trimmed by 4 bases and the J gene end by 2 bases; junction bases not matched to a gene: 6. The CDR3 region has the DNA TGTGCCAGCAGTTCAATAGGACAGGGAAACTATGGCTACACCTTC. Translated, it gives CASSSIGQGNYGYTF.

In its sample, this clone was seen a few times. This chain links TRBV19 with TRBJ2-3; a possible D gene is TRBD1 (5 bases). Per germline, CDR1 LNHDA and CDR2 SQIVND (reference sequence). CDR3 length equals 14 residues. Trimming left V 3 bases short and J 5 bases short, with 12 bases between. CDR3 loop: CASSIRDVGDTQYF. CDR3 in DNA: TGTGCCAGTAGTATCAGGGATGTGGGAGATACGCAGTATTTT.

The CDR3 bases are TGTGCCAGCAGCCAGAGTCCAGAGACCCAGTACTTC. It yields the protein CASSQSPETQYF. The V and J genes are TRBV6-5 and TRBJ2-5; D not resolved. Trimming took off 6 bases at V and 4 bases at J, with 9 bases between the two ends. The CDR3 runs 12 residues. Germline CDR1 reads MNHEY; CDR2 reads SVGAGI.

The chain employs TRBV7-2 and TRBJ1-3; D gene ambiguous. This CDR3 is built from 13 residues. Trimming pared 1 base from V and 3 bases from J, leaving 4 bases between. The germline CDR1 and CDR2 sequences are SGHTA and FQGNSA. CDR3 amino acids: CASSLDGGNTIYF. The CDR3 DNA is TGTGCCAGCAGCTTAGATGGTGGAAACACCATATATTTT.

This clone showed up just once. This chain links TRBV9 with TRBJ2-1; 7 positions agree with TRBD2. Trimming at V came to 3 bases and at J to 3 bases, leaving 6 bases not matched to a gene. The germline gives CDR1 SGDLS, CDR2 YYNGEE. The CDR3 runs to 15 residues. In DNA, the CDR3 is TGTGCCAGCAGCGGCGGGAGACTAGGCTACAATGAGCAGTTCTTC. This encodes CASSGGRLGYNEQFF.

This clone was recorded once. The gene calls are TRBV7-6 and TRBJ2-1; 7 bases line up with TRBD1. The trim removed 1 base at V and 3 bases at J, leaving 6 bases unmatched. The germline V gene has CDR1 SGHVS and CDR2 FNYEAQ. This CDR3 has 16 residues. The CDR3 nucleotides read TGTGCCAGCAGCTTAGGGGACAGAGCGCTCTACAATGAGCAGTTCTTC. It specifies CASSLGDRALYNEQFF.

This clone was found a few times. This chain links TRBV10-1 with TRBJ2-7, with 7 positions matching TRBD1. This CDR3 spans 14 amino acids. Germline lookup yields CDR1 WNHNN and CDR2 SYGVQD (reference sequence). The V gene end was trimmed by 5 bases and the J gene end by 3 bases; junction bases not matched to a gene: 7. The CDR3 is CASSSTDRFYEQYF. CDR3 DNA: TGCGCCAGCAGTTCCACGGACAGGTTCTACGAGCAGTACTTC.